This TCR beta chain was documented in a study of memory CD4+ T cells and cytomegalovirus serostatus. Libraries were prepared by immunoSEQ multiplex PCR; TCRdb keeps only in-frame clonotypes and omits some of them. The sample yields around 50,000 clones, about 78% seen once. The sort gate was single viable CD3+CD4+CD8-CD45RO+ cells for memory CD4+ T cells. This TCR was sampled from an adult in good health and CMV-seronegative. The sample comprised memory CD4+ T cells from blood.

The CDR3 DNA is TGTGCCAGCAGCGTATCGGGACAGGGTCCTAGCGGGAGGCACAATGAGCAGTTCTTC. This sequence encodes CASSVSGQGPSGRHNEQFF. The chain recombines TRBV12-1 with TRBJ2-1; the tabulated D call, TRBD2, remains unverified against the DNA. TRBV12-1 is designated a pseudogene. This CDR3 comprises 19 residues.